This T cell receptor beta chain was identified in a study of T cells after posttransplantation cyclophosphamide. Trimming removed 0 bases from V and 6 bases from J, with 15 bases in between. The CDR3 contains 16 residues. Germline V gives CDR1 SGHNT, CDR2 YYREEE (reference sequence). Using immunoSEQ multiplex PCR, the repertoire was profiled, and TCRdb retains in-frame clones only, with some absent. The sample records roughly 12,000 clones, roughly 95% being singletons. The related graft donor's blood sample was taken on the day of bone marrow donation. Overall study results and limits: Recipient CMV seropositivity and CMV reactivation strongly tracked TRB clonality. Later post-transplant blood repertoires were often dominated by donor CD8+ memory clones.

This clone was detected only once. The antigen remains undetermined. Sequenced input: naive CD8+ T cells sorted from PBMCs. The chain joins TRBV5-4 to TRBJ2-2, with D unclear. This clonotype was obtained from a young man in good health and a related stem cell transplant donor. DNA for the CDR3: TGTGCCAGCAGCTTGGGTCCCCCGGTCAACGCCGGGGAGCTGTTTTTT. Residues: CASSLGPPVNAGELFF.